A single sample is the source of the 8 T cell receptor beta chains below, sequenced in a study of cytomegalovirus exposure and HLA in healthy donors. The PCR used 60 Vbeta and 13 Jbeta primers. Measured with immunoSEQ multiplex PCR; TCRdb has only the in-frame clones, and not every one. The table records around 150,000 clones, roughly 83% of them present only once. Sequenced material: PBMCs. The receptors stem from a human donor in good health.

The V and J genes are TRBV27 and TRBJ2-1, with 11 bases aligning to TRBD2. Germline assignment: CDR1 MNHEY and CDR2 SMNVEV (reference sequence). The CDR3 loop spans 14 amino acids. J lost 5 bases, V lost 5 bases, and 2 bases had no gene match. CDR3: CASSQTSGNNEQFF. CDR3 DNA sequence: TGTGCCAGCAGTCAGACTAGCGGGAACAATGAGCAGTTCTTC.

The chain combines TRBV28 with TRBJ2-7; 10 bases line up with TRBD1. This CDR3 comprises 16 residues. J was trimmed by 1 base and V by 3 bases; bases with no gene match: 6. Germline CDR1 reads MDHEN; CDR2 reads SYDVKM. CDR3 nucleotides: TGTGCCAGCAGTTTCCGAGACAGGGGGCGATCCTACGAGCAGTACTTC. This gives the protein CASSFRDRGRSYEQYF.

The J gene is TRBJ1-1, the V gene TRBV5-6; no definite D call. V lost 5 bases and J 2 bases, leaving 7 bases between the germline ends. Germline V gene lookup returns CDR1 SGHDT and CDR2 YYEEEE. The CDR3 runs to 12 residues. CDR3 nucleotides: TGTGCCAGCAGGGTGGCTAACACTGAAGCTTTCTTT. This sequence encodes CASRVANTEAFF.

This chain connects TRBV2 to TRBJ2-1; 11 bases map to TRBD2. This CDR3 spans 16 amino acids. The germline V gene has CDR1 SNHLY and CDR2 FYNNEI. V lost 5 bases, J lost 7 bases, and 10 bases stayed unmatched. CDR3 loop: CASSQGSSGRWNEQFF. The CDR3, as DNA: TGTGCCAGCAGTCAAGGGTCTAGCGGGAGGTGGAATGAGCAGTTCTTC.

The chain is built from TRBV27 and TRBJ2-7; 10 nucleotides agree with TRBD2. The ends lost 2 bases at V and 4 bases at J; junction bases unmatched: 2. Germline V gene lookup returns CDR1 MNHEY and CDR2 SMNVEV (reference sequence). This CDR3 region has 14 residues. CDR3 amino acids: CASSLLAGVYEQYF. The CDR3 nucleotides are TGTGCCAGCAGTTTACTAGCGGGGGTGTACGAGCAGTACTTC.

The V gene is TRBV7-8, the J gene TRBJ2-7, with 11 nucleotides matching TRBD2. This CDR3 region has 16 residues. The V gene end was trimmed by 4 bases and the J gene end by 2 bases; junction bases not matched to a gene: 7. Germline V lookup: CDR1 SGHVS, CDR2 FQNEAQ. The CDR3 is CASSSSVAGGPYEQYF. In DNA form, the CDR3 reads TGTGCCAGCAGCTCATCCGTAGCGGGAGGGCCCTACGAGCAGTACTTC.

The chain links TRBV7-6 to TRBJ2-7; 9 bases are a match to TRBD2. V shed 3 bases and J 6 bases; nucleotides not matched to a gene: 3. Germline V CDR1 and CDR2: SGHVS, FNYEAQ. This CDR3 comprises 13 residues. This CDR3 reads CASSFSGRSEQYF. In DNA form, the CDR3 reads TGTGCCAGCAGCTTTAGCGGGAGATCCGAGCAGTACTTC.

The rearrangement uses TRBV11-3 and TRBJ1-1; no clear D. The CDR3 contains 13 residues. The V end lost 3 bases, the J end lost 1 base, and 6 bases lay between the germline ends. CDR1 and CDR2 from the germline V gene are SGHNT and YENEEA. Here the CDR3 DNA reads TGTGCCAGCAGCTTCAACAGGAACACTGAAGCTTTCTTT. Its protein is CASSFNRNTEAFF. The whole variable domain, remainder taken from reference TRBV11-3 and TRBJ1-1, is EAGVVQSPRYKIIEKKQPVAFWCNPISGHNTLYWYLQNLGQGPELLIRYENEEAVDDSQLPKDRFSAERLKGVDSTLKIQPAELGDSAVYLCASSFNRNTEAFFGQGTRLTVV.